A single sample gave rise to the 32 T cell receptor beta chains below, sequenced in a study of beta chain features in type 1 diabetes. As every portion of the isolated RNA was reverse transcribed, the sequencing read expressed TCRB transcripts. Libraries were prepared by immunoSEQ multiplex PCR; TCRdb keeps only in-frame clonotypes and omits some of them. This table holds some 410,000 clones, roughly 11% found once. The material sequenced was naive CD4+ T cells from blood. These receptors were collected from a woman aged 18 to 35 in good health.

The V gene is TRBV7-2, the J gene TRBJ2-1; the D gene could be TRBD1 or TRBD2 (5 bases each). This CDR3 is built from 13 residues. The germline CDR1 and CDR2 sequences are SGHTA and FQGNSA. V was pared by 8 bases and J by 3 bases, with 11 bases between. CDR3 sequence reads: CASSRDLYNEQFF. CDR3 DNA: TGTGCCAGCTCCAGGGACCTCTACAATGAGCAGTTCTTC.

The chain couples TRBV7-9 to TRBJ1-1; D is unresolved. This CDR3 contains 15 residues. Germline V lookup: CDR1 SEHNR, CDR2 FQNEAQ (reference sequence). V lost 1 base to trimming and J lost 4 bases, with 13 bases between them. As DNA, the CDR3 is TGTGCCAGCAGCTTAGGCACATGGGGAAGCACTGAAGCTTTCTTT. It is translated as CASSLGTWGSTEAFF.

The chain uses TRBV18 and TRBJ2-7; D unresolved. Looked up from germline, CDR1 is KGHSH and CDR2 is LQKENI. Trimming removed 8 bases at V and 3 bases at J, with 14 bases between. This CDR3 is 13 amino acids long. CDR3 nucleotides: TGTGCCAGCGGGGTAGCCTTAGGCTACGAGCAGTACGTC. Translated: CASGVALGYEQYV.

The chain links TRBV4-3 to TRBJ2-7; TRBD1 is a possible D gene (5 bases). The CDR3 loop spans 15 amino acids. Looked up from germline, CDR1 is LGHNA and CDR2 is YSLEER. Trimming left V 7 bases short and J 2 bases short, with 18 bases between. DNA of the CDR3: TGCGCCAGCAACCGACAGCTGGCAGGCCCCTACGAGCAGTACGTC. This gives the protein CASNRQLAGPYEQYV.

The table lists this clone with a few counts. The chain joins TRBV10-3 to TRBJ2-7, with 9 bases identical to TRBD1. Germline values: CDR1 ENHRY, CDR2 SYGVKD. After removal of 7 bases from V and 1 base from J, the junction contained 11 bases not matched to a gene. This CDR3 region has 16 residues. CDR3 sequence (DNA): TGTGCCATCAACCCGGGGGGACAGGGATTTTCCTACGAGCAGTACGTC. This translates into CAINPGGQGFSYEQYV.

The rearrangement joins TRBV6-5 to TRBJ1-6; no clear D gene. The CDR3 has 13 amino acids. The V gene lost 8 bases and the J gene lost 9 bases, with 14 bases spanning the gap. The V gene's germline CDR1 is MNHEY and CDR2 SVGAGI. The CDR3 loop is CASFNPGGSPLHF. The CDR3 bases are TGTGCCAGCTTCAACCCTGGAGGTTCACCCCTCCACTTT.

This clone has only a few counts. The rearrangement links TRBV7-9 to TRBJ2-1; 10 nucleotides agree with TRBD1. V was clipped by 5 bases and J by 4 bases; unmatched bases: 5. The CDR3 loop spans 15 amino acids. Germline V CDR1 and CDR2: SEHNR, FQNEAQ (reference sequence). In DNA, the CDR3 is TGTGCCAGCAGCCAACCGGGACAGGGGTACAATGAGCAGTTCTTC. It is translated as CASSQPGQGYNEQFF.

This clone has a handful of counts. V usage is TRBV16 and J usage is TRBJ2-5, with TRBD1 matching over 8 bases. The ends lost 4 bases at V and 1 base at J; junction bases unmatched: 5. The CDR3 has 15 residues. Germline V gene lookup returns CDR1 KGHSY and CDR2 FQNENV. The CDR3 nucleotides read TGTGCCAGCAGCCGACAGGGGAAGTCCCAAGAGACCCAGTACTTC. Its protein is CASSRQGKSQETQYF.

This clone was counted between two and nine times. The sample holds other DNA sequences that translate to the same CDR3. The chain is built from TRBV7-9 and TRBJ1-2; no clear D gene. V was pared by 5 bases and J by 6 bases, with 10 bases between. In germline, CDR1 is SEHNR, CDR2 FQNEAQ (reference sequence). CDR3 length: 12 amino acids. The CDR3 protein is CASSPEWDGYTF. CDR3 DNA: TGTGCCAGCAGCCCCGAATGGGATGGCTACACCTTC.

This clone showed up just a few times. The V and J genes are TRBV2 and TRBJ1-4; D remains ambiguous. The CDR3 is 13 residues long. CDR1 and CDR2 (germline): SNHLY, FYNNEI. The V gene lost 4 bases and the J gene lost 4 bases, with 7 bases spanning the gap. CDR3 in DNA: TGTGCCAGCAGTGGAGAGGTTAATGAAAAACTGTTTTTT. Its translation is CASSGEVNEKLFF.

This clone has just a few counts. The V and J genes are TRBV18 and TRBJ2-7; D is unclear. Germline V gene data show CDR1 as KGHSH and CDR2 as LQKENI. The ends were cut back, 3 bases at V and 5 bases at J, with 17 bases in the middle. This CDR3 contains 15 residues. The CDR3 nucleotides are TGTGCCAGCTCACCCCGGTGGGGAAGAACGGACGAGCAGTACTTC. The encoded protein is CASSPRWGRTDEQYF.

The chain is built from TRBV11-2 and TRBJ2-1; no reliable D call. The CDR3 covers 12 residues. V lost 2 bases, J lost 8 bases, and 7 bases lay in between. CDR1 and CDR2 (germline): SGHAT, FQNNGV. The CDR3 spells CASSLLHYEQFF. As DNA, the CDR3 is TGTGCCAGCAGCTTACTTCACTATGAGCAGTTCTTC. Full variable domain (remainder filled in from reference TRBV11-2 and TRBJ2-1): EAGVAQSPRYKIIEKRQSVAFWCNPISGHATLYWYQQILGQGPKLLIQFQNNGVVDDSQLPKDRFSAERLKGVDSTLKIQPAKLEDSAVYLCASSLLHYEQFFGPGTRLTVL.

There are a few counts of this clone. The chain employs TRBV14 and TRBJ2-5, with 8 bases aligning to TRBD2. The germline gives CDR1 SGHDN, CDR2 FVKESK. CDR3 size: 12 residues. The V and J ends lost 4 bases and 9 bases, in that order; junction bases with no gene match: 4. Here the CDR3 reads CASSLSGGAQYF. For the CDR3, the DNA is TGTGCCAGCAGCCTGTCGGGAGGGGCCCAGTACTTC.

The CDR3 bases are TGTGCCAGCAGCCAAGATGGTCTCTATGGCTACACCTTC. Translated, it gives CASSQDGLYGYTF. The gene calls are TRBV14 and TRBJ1-2; D not certain. The CDR3 is 13 amino acids. Between the trimmed V and J ends, which lost 0 bases and 4 bases, there was a span of 6 bases. Germline assignment: CDR1 SGHDN and CDR2 FVKESK.

This chain links TRBV7-3 with TRBJ2-1, with 7 bases aligning to TRBD1. Losses at the gene ends were 3 bases for V and 4 bases for J; bases not matched to a gene: 3. Germline CDR1 SGHTA, CDR2 FQGTGA. This CDR3 is built from 14 residues. The CDR3 protein is CASSFGTAYNEQFF. As DNA, the CDR3 is TGTGCCAGCAGCTTCGGGACAGCTTACAATGAGCAGTTCTTC.

The chain links TRBV14 to TRBJ2-2; no reliable D call. V dropped 1 base and J dropped 6 bases, with 15 bases sitting between them. This CDR3 spans 16 amino acids. Germline V gene data show CDR1 as SGHDN and CDR2 as FVKESK. In DNA form, the CDR3 reads TGTGCCAGCAGCCAAGTGTACAGTTCCCTGGCCGGGGAGCTGTTTTTT. Translating gives CASSQVYSSLAGELFF. The entire variable domain, with the rest obtained from reference TRBV14 and TRBJ2-2, is as follows: EAGVTQFPSHSVIEKGQTVTLRCDPISGHDNLYWYRRVMGKEIKFLLHFVKESKQDESGMPNNRFLAERTGGTYSTLKVQPAELEDSGVYFCASSQVYSSLAGELFFGEGSRLTVL.

The gene calls are TRBV5-6 and TRBJ2-1; TRBD1 matches at 7 bases. The V segment lost 2 bases and the J segment 8 bases; nucleotides outside the gene matches: 7. CDR1 is SGHDT and CDR2 is YYEEEE in the germline V gene. This CDR3 comprises 14 residues. DNA of the CDR3: TGTGCCAGCAGCTTAACAGGGGTGAAGGATGAGCAGTTCTTC. This translates into CASSLTGVKDEQFF.

In this sample, this clone turned up many times. The chain links TRBV15 to TRBJ2-3; D gene unclear. The CDR3 totals 12 residues. The V and J ends lost 3 bases and 5 bases respectively, with 6 bases between them. Per germline, CDR1 LNHNV and CDR2 YYDKDF (reference sequence). The chain's CDR3 is CATSRNGDTQYF. The CDR3 DNA sequence: TGTGCCACCAGCAGGAATGGAGATACGCAGTATTTT.

This clone was found a few times. The chain uses TRBV7-2 and TRBJ1-6, with 7 positions matching TRBD1. The CDR3 length is 14 residues. The V and J ends lost 1 base and 8 bases, in that order; junction bases with no gene match: 2. Per germline, CDR1 SGHTA and CDR2 FQGNSA. The CDR3 DNA sequence: TGTGCCAGCAGCTTAGGGACAGGCTATTCACCCCTCCACTTT. Amino acids: CASSLGTGYSPLHF.

In its sample, this clone was seen a few times. This chain uses TRBV6-6 with TRBJ2-7; no reliable D call. Trimming cost V 7 bases and J 3 bases, with 19 bases left between them. CDR3 length equals 15 residues. Germline V CDR1 and CDR2: MNHNY, SVGAGI (reference sequence). The CDR3 here is CASIQRGTAYYEQYV. In DNA, the CDR3 is TGTGCCAGCATACAAAGAGGAACTGCCTACTACGAGCAGTACGTC.

The chain couples TRBV7-2 to TRBJ1-1, with D hard to call. V lost 6 bases to trimming and J lost 0 bases, with 8 bases between them. This CDR3 has 13 residues. Germline CDR1 SGHTA, CDR2 FQGNSA. The CDR3 loop reads CASRYDVNTEAFF. Here the CDR3 DNA reads TGTGCCAGCAGGTACGATGTGAACACTGAAGCTTTCTTT.

This clone turned up a few times. The chain carries TRBV5-1 and TRBJ2-3, with D uncertain. With 4 bases removed from V and 6 bases from J, the gap between germline ends came to 15 bases. This CDR3 is 14 amino acids long. Germline loops: CDR1 SGHRS, CDR2 YFSETQ. CDR3 protein: CASSLGTEGDTQYF. CDR3 DNA: TGCGCCAGCAGCCTGGGTACGGAAGGGGATACGCAGTATTTT.

In this sample, this clone turned up once. The chain carries TRBV7-9 and TRBJ1-2, with no clear D. The CDR3 is 14 residues long. Trimming cost V 0 bases and J 2 bases, with 7 bases left between them. Germline V gene data show CDR1 as SEHNR and CDR2 as FQNEAQ (reference sequence). The CDR3 region is CASSLAGRNYGYTF. The DNA of the CDR3 is TGTGCCAGCAGCTTAGCCGGGCGAAACTATGGCTACACCTTC.

This clone was seen a few times. This chain uses TRBV15 with TRBJ1-2; D not resolved. The V end lost 5 bases, the J end lost 6 bases, and 13 bases lay between the germline ends. Germline assignment: CDR1 LNHNV and CDR2 YYDKDF (reference sequence). CDR3 size: 13 residues. The CDR3 is CATSPRHTDGYTF. The CDR3 DNA is TGTGCCACCAGCCCCCGGCACACAGATGGCTACACCTTC.

In its sample, this clone was seen a few times. The genes are TRBV7-9 and TRBJ1-1; 7 positions agree with TRBD1. The CDR3 spans 15 residues. V shed 4 bases and J 1 base; nucleotides not matched to a gene: 6. In germline, CDR1 is SEHNR, CDR2 FQNEAQ (reference sequence). The CDR3 DNA is TGTGCCAGCAGCTCCCGACAGGGAGGGAACACTGAAGCTTTCTTT. Amino acids: CASSSRQGGNTEAFF.

The CDR3 DNA reads as TGTGCCAGCAGCTCCTATAACTATGGCTACACCTTC. Amino acid sequence: CASSSYNYGYTF. The chain carries TRBV13 and TRBJ1-2; no clear D gene. V gave up 4 bases and J gave up 1 base, with 4 bases separating them. The CDR3 has 12 residues. Germline loops: CDR1 PRHDT, CDR2 FYEKMQ (reference sequence).

This chain uses TRBV9 with TRBJ2-1; TRBD2 aligns across 14 bases. This CDR3 contains 16 residues. Germline assignment: CDR1 SGDLS and CDR2 YYNGEE. Trimming at V came to 2 bases and at J to 4 bases, leaving 2 bases not matched to a gene. The DNA of the CDR3 is TGTGCCAGCAGCGTGGGACTAGCGGGAGTGTACAATGAGCAGTTCTTC. Protein sequence: CASSVGLAGVYNEQFF.

Only a few counts were recorded for this clone. The V call is TRBV7-9, the J call TRBJ2-7; D unresolved. Germline V gene lookup returns CDR1 SEHNR and CDR2 FQNEAQ (reference sequence). There are 12 residues in the CDR3. With 4 bases removed from V and 4 bases from J, the gap between germline ends came to 8 bases. CDR3 region: CASSSPIYEQYF. CDR3 sequence (DNA): TGTGCCAGCAGCTCTCCCATATACGAGCAGTACTTC.

The genes are TRBV7-3 and TRBJ2-1, with 7 bases identical to TRBD1. The V gene end was trimmed by 5 bases and the J gene end by 3 bases; junction bases not matched to a gene: 10. The CDR3 is 16 residues long. CDR1 SGHTA and CDR2 FQGTGA come from the germline V gene. The CDR3 loop is CASSGQTGKVYNEQFF. For the CDR3, the DNA is TGTGCCAGCAGCGGCCAGACAGGGAAAGTCTACAATGAGCAGTTCTTC.

The chain joins TRBV14 to TRBJ2-7, with no clear D. The CDR3 spans 13 residues. The germline V and J ends were trimmed by 1 base and 6 bases, with 10 bases remaining between them. Germline values: CDR1 SGHDN, CDR2 FVKESK. Here the CDR3 reads CASSQVRAGEQYV. The CDR3 bases are TGTGCCAGCAGCCAAGTTAGGGCCGGCGAGCAGTACGTC.

This clone was counted between two and nine times. This chain links TRBV2 with TRBJ2-7; weak D call: TRBD1 (5 bases). The V and J ends lost 5 bases and 3 bases respectively, with 8 bases between them. This CDR3 contains 12 residues. The V gene's germline CDR1 is SNHLY and CDR2 FYNNEI. The CDR3 nucleotides are TGTGCCAGCAGTTCACAGGACTACGAGCAGTACGTC. Its translation is CASSSQDYEQYV.

The chain's CDR3 is CASTLVGGRNEQYF. The DNA for the CDR3 is TGTGCCAGCACCTTAGTCGGGGGTAGGAACGAGCAGTACTTC. V and J are TRBV27 and TRBJ2-7; a possible D gene is TRBD2 (6 bases). CDR3 size: 14 residues. The germline V and J ends were trimmed by 7 bases and 5 bases, with 18 bases remaining between them. The germline V gene has CDR1 MNHEY and CDR2 SMNVEV (reference sequence).